This TCR beta chain is from a study of control samples from healthy donors and cancer patients. The V gene's germline CDR1 is SGHNT and CDR2 YENEEA. V lost 0 bases to trimming and J lost 2 bases, with 6 bases between them. CDR3 length equals 14 residues. Produced via immunoSEQ multiplex PCR; TCRdb's table is partial and in-frame only. The sample holds 95,000 to 150,000 clones, approximately 89% seen once. This chain connects TRBV11-3 to TRBJ2-3; unclear D gene. The TCR originated in a woman between 18 and 29 years old in good health. The sample comprised blood. The CDR3 is CASSLDATTDTQYF. DNA for the CDR3: TGTGCCAGCAGCTTAGATGCGACCACAGATACGCAGTATTTT.